What follows are 23 T cell receptor beta chains derived from one specimen sequenced in a study of blood T cell repertoires in COVID-19. Only in-frame clones appear in the TCRdb table, and some are missing; sequencing was by immunoSEQ multiplex PCR. The data hold 75,000 to 95,000 clones, with 70% to 90% observed a single time. Sequencing input: peripheral blood. Source of these receptors: a woman aged 80 or older with acute or convalescent COVID-19.

The chain carries TRBV7-2 and TRBJ1-2; TRBD1 might be the D (6 bases). Trimming pared 5 bases from V and 8 bases from J, leaving 24 bases between. The V gene's germline CDR1 is SGHTA and CDR2 FQGNSA. This CDR3 is 16 amino acids long. The CDR3 loop reads CASSPSGHRRGLGYTF. Here the CDR3 DNA reads TGTGCCAGCAGCCCATCGGGACACCGGAGAGGGTTGGGCTACACCTTC.

The CDR3 region has the DNA TGTGCCAGTAGTGGGTTGGAGACAGGGGGCGAAAAACTGTTTTTT. This encodes CASSGLETGGEKLFF. The J gene is TRBJ1-4, the V gene TRBV19; 10 bases are a match to TRBD1. This CDR3 is built from 15 residues. Trimming removed 5 bases from V and 8 bases from J; junction bases left unmatched: 8. Looked up from germline, CDR1 is LNHDA and CDR2 is SQIVND (reference sequence).

This clone was seen a handful of times. V and J are TRBV6-6 and TRBJ1-1; possible D gene TRBD1, 6 bases. V was cut by 6 bases and J by 3 bases, with 14 bases left in between. The CDR3 loop spans 14 amino acids. CDR1 and CDR2 from the germline V gene are MNHNY and SVGAGI (reference sequence). The CDR3, as DNA: TGTGCCAGCAGGGGGGCAGGGGCCCACACTGAAGCTTTCTTT. This encodes CASRGAGAHTEAFF.

The V and J genes are TRBV30 and TRBJ2-1, with TRBD2 identical over 8 bases. The CDR3 length is 15 residues. CDR1 is GTSNPN, CDR2 SVGIG, per germline (reference sequence). V shed 0 bases, J shed 8 bases, and the junction held 9 bases outside the gene matches. The CDR3 loop reads CAWSVAGTSGYEQFF. CDR3 DNA: TGTGCCTGGAGTGTAGCCGGGACTAGTGGCTATGAGCAGTTCTTC. Filled out from reference TRBV30 and TRBJ2-1, the complete variable domain reads SQTIHQWPATLVQPVGSPLSLECTVEGTSNPNLYWYRQAAGRGLQLLFYSVGIGQISSEVPQNLSASRPQDRQFILSSKKLLLSDSGFYLCAWSVAGTSGYEQFFGPGTRLTVL.

The V gene is TRBV4-3, the J gene TRBJ1-3; possible D gene TRBD1, 6 bases. CDR1 is LGHNA and CDR2 is YSLEER in the germline V gene. This CDR3 comprises 15 residues. Trimming cost V 1 base and J 0 bases, with 7 bases left between them. The CDR3 loop is CASSQGDISGNTIYF. The CDR3 bases are TGCGCCAGCAGCCAAGGGGACATCTCTGGAAACACCATATATTTT.

This clone was counted once. The V gene is TRBV5-4, the J gene TRBJ1-2; D uncertain. The V and J ends lost 3 bases and 6 bases respectively, with 12 bases between them. Germline CDR1 SGHNT, CDR2 YYREEE (reference sequence). The CDR3 runs to 13 residues. CDR3 residues: CASSSLRRDGYTF. The CDR3 nucleotides read TGTGCCAGCAGCTCTCTGCGTAGAGATGGCTACACCTTC. Complete variable domain (other parts from reference TRBV5-4 and TRBJ1-2): ETGVTQSPTHLIKTRGQQVTLRCSSQSGHNTVSWYQQALGQGPQFIFQYYREEENGRGNFPPRFSGLQFPNYSSELNVNALELDDSALYLCASSSLRRDGYTFGSGTRLTVV.

This chain joins TRBV7-9 and TRBJ2-1; TRBD2 matches 8 bases. Germline CDR1 reads SEHNR; CDR2 reads FQNEAQ (reference sequence). V lost 5 bases and J lost 10; bases outside the gene matches: 16. The CDR3 has 16 amino acids. CDR3 nucleotides: TGTGCCAGCAGCCGAATATCCGGGACTAGACCAGGGGAGCAGTTCTTC. Amino acid sequence: CASSRISGTRPGEQFF.

The chain is built from TRBV6-5 and TRBJ2-2, with 8 nucleotides matching TRBD2. V lost 1 base to trimming and J lost 5 bases; unmatched junction nucleotides: 6. The germline CDR1 and CDR2 sequences are MNHEY and SVGAGI. CDR3 size: 16 residues. The CDR3 reads CASSYFASGLTGELFF. CDR3 DNA: TGTGCCAGCAGTTACTTCGCTAGCGGGTTAACCGGGGAGCTGTTTTTT.

The V call is TRBV18, the J call TRBJ1-1; TRBD1 matches at 9 bases. V lost 3 bases, J lost 1 base, and 12 bases stayed unmatched. This CDR3 contains 18 residues. CDR1 is KGHSH, CDR2 LQKENI, per germline. CDR3 sequence reads: CASSPGGRTGVRNTEAFF. The CDR3 nucleotides are TGTGCCAGCTCACCGGGGGGACGGACAGGGGTTAGGAACACTGAAGCTTTCTTT.

The rearrangement uses TRBV19 and TRBJ2-5; D not certain. Germline assignment: CDR1 LNHDA and CDR2 SQIVND (reference sequence). There are 13 residues in the CDR3. Trimming cost V 1 base and J 4 bases, with 7 bases left between them. For the CDR3, the DNA is TGTGCCAGTAGTATAGGACAACGAGAGACCCAGTACTTC. Translated: CASSIGQRETQYF.

The chain employs TRBV9 and TRBJ2-7, with 8 bases fitting TRBD1. V trimming: 3 bases; J trimming: 3 bases; junction bases outside the gene matches: 8. The CDR3 is 15 amino acids. CDR1 is SGDLS and CDR2 is YYNGEE in the germline V gene. The DNA for the CDR3 is TGTGCCAGCAGCGCCCGACAGGGGACAGGCTACGAGCAGTACTTC. Translating gives CASSARQGTGYEQYF.

This rearrangement joins TRBV24-1 to TRBJ2-1; 11 nucleotides agree with TRBD2. V was clipped by 3 bases and J by 9 bases; unmatched bases: 12. CDR1 and CDR2 (germline): KGHDR, SFDVKD. The CDR3 is 17 residues long. CDR3 in amino acids: CATSDQTVLAGGSEQFF. The CDR3, as DNA: TGTGCCACCAGTGATCAGACAGTCCTAGCGGGAGGTAGTGAGCAGTTCTTC.

The chain employs TRBV7-2 and TRBJ2-1; D may be TRBD2 (6 bases). Germline CDR1 is SGHTA and CDR2 is FQGNSA. This CDR3 contains 16 residues. V was pared by 0 bases and J by 0 bases, with 9 bases between. As DNA, the CDR3 is TGTGCCAGCAGCTTAGCCGGGAGTCTCTCCTACAATGAGCAGTTCTTC. Its translation is CASSLAGSLSYNEQFF.

The chain employs TRBV5-4 and TRBJ2-6, with 11 bases identical to TRBD1. The CDR3 totals 20 residues. In germline, CDR1 is SGHNT, CDR2 YYREEE (reference sequence). The V and J ends lost 7 bases and 3 bases, in that order; junction bases with no gene match: 18. CDR3 sequence (DNA): TGTGCCAGCGCCGGCTCCTCGACCGGGACAGGGGGTTATGGGGCCAACGTCCTGACTTTC. It translates to CASAGSSTGTGGYGANVLTF.

This chain connects TRBV28 to TRBJ1-5; the match to TRBD1 covers 7 bases. CDR1 MDHEN and CDR2 SYDVKM come from the germline V gene. The V segment lost 4 bases and the J segment 5 bases; nucleotides outside the gene matches: 14. The CDR3 sequence is 17 residues long. CDR3 in amino acids: CASSSGTASGVHQPQHF. CDR3 sequence (DNA): TGTGCCAGCAGTTCTGGGACAGCCTCCGGGGTGCATCAGCCCCAGCATTTT.

This clone has a single count. The CDR3 DNA reads TGCAGCGTTGGGCCCCCGGAAGCTTTCTTT. Residues: CSVGPPEAFF. The chain links TRBV29-1 to TRBJ1-1; D call uncertain. Trimming stripped 4 bases from V and 8 bases from J, with 8 bases between. This CDR3 is 10 amino acids long. Per germline, CDR1 SQVTM and CDR2 ANQGSEA.

As for this clone: This same CDR3 is encoded by further DNA sequences in the sample. This rearrangement joins TRBV10-3 to TRBJ1-5; 7 nucleotides match TRBD1. V shed 0 bases, J shed 4 bases, and the junction held 3 bases outside the gene matches. Germline V gene sequence: CDR1 ENHRY, CDR2 SYGVKD. The CDR3 contains 15 residues. The CDR3 is CAISESGGSNQPQHF. The CDR3, as DNA: TGTGCCATCAGTGAGTCAGGGGGCTCTAATCAGCCCCAGCATTTT.

This clone has just one count. V gene TRBV27 combines with J gene TRBJ1-4; 8 nucleotides align to TRBD1. The V gene end was trimmed by 6 bases and the J gene end by 7 bases; junction bases not matched to a gene: 7. The V gene's germline CDR1 is MNHEY and CDR2 SMNVEV (reference sequence). This CDR3 is built from 14 residues. The CDR3 DNA is TGTGCCAGCAGGAAGGACAGGGCTCGTGAAAAACTGTTTTTT. It codes for CASRKDRAREKLFF.

The chain joins TRBV6-4 to TRBJ1-2; weak D call: TRBD1 (6 bases). The CDR3 is 13 residues long. CDR1 MRHNA and CDR2 SNTAGT come from the germline V gene. V lost 4 bases to trimming and J lost 5 bases, with 11 bases between them. As DNA, the CDR3 is TGTGCCAGCAGTGCCGGACAGCCATATGGCTACACCTTC. It yields the protein CASSAGQPYGYTF.

The sample holds one count of this clone. This chain joins TRBV24-1 and TRBJ2-1; 7 nucleotides match TRBD1. The CDR3 runs 15 residues. The V segment lost 4 bases and the J segment 7 bases; nucleotides outside the gene matches: 9. CDR1 and CDR2 from the germline V gene are KGHDR and SFDVKD. The CDR3 loop reads CATSEKTGPQNEQFF. The CDR3 DNA is TGTGCCACCAGTGAGAAGACAGGGCCCCAAAATGAGCAGTTCTTC.

The chain carries TRBV7-2 and TRBJ1-1; D ambiguous. Per the germline V gene, CDR1 is SGHTA and CDR2 is FQGNSA. Trimming pared 4 bases from V and 0 bases from J, leaving 6 bases between. The CDR3 is 13 residues long. The CDR3 here is CASSSVMNTEAFF. The CDR3 nucleotides read TGTGCCAGCAGCTCTGTTATGAACACTGAAGCTTTCTTT.

This clone appeared a single time. The chain employs TRBV3-1 (or the pseudogene TRBV3-2) and TRBJ1-3, with 9 bases that match TRBD1. From germline, CDR1 is LGHDT and CDR2 YNNKEL (reference sequence). J lost 0 bases, V lost 3 bases, and 9 bases had no gene match. The CDR3 sequence is 18 residues long. The CDR3 nucleotides are TGTGCCAGCAGCCAGTACGGGACAGGGACACCCTCTGGAAACACCATATATTTT. Amino acids: CASSQYGTGTPSGNTIYF.

V gene TRBV18 combines with J gene TRBJ2-7; D remains ambiguous. CDR1 and CDR2 from the germline V gene are KGHSH and LQKENI. CDR3 length equals 13 residues. Trimming removed 3 bases at V and 1 base at J, with 7 bases between. The CDR3 nucleotides read TGTGCCAGCTCACCGAGTGCATCCTACGAGCAGTACTTC. Protein sequence: CASSPSASYEQYF.